This TCR beta chain emerged from a study of OX40 agonist ivuxolimab in advanced cancers. Study results and limitations: The mean number of expanded clones was higher in CD8+ T cells than in CD4+.

This clone appeared once. Its target is not known. Some clones are missing from TCRdb's copy, which holds only in-frame ones; the method was immunoSEQ multiplex PCR. Seen here are about 98,000 clones, about 92% observed once, and the top ten hold around 0.25%. The CDR3 totals 17 residues. V gave up 2 bases and J gave up 7 bases, with 23 bases separating them. Germline V gives CDR1 LNHDA, CDR2 SQIVND (reference sequence). This chain connects TRBV19 to TRBJ1-2, with D hard to call. Sequencing used CD4+ or CD8+ T cells sorted from blood, obtained in a trial of the OX40 agonist ivuxolimab. The TCR comes from an adult with an advanced solid tumor such as melanoma, head and neck, liver or kidney cancer. The CDR3: CASSIISTSYGSVGYTF. The CDR3 DNA reads as TGTGCCAGTAGTATAATTTCCACCTCCTATGGTAGTGTTGGCTACACCTTC.